Sequencing of this T cell receptor (beta chain) was carried out in a study of tissue T cells after allogeneic stem cell transplantation. Sequencing was performed with immunoSEQ multiplex PCR; in TCRdb, only in-frame clones are kept and a portion is missing. Here the sample spans under 4,500 clones, approximately 70% being singletons. This clone appeared a few times. This receptor was obtained from a male donor older than 55 with lung cancer. Sequenced here: left colon tissue, sampled at autopsy.

The CDR3: CASRSKPAGETQYF. CDR3 nucleotide sequence: TGTGCCAGCAGATCCAAGCCCGCGGGAGAGACCCAGTACTTC. The chain uses TRBV11-2 and TRBJ2-5; D perhaps matches TRBD2 (5 bases). V gave up 6 bases and J gave up 4 bases, with 15 bases separating them. CDR3 size: 14 residues. Germline CDR1 reads SGHAT; CDR2 reads FQNNGV.